Each of the 21 T cell receptor beta chains below was sequenced from the same sample in a study of Graves' ophthalmopathy and Graves' hyperthyroidism. Amplification from RNA transcripts yielded the TCR beta CDR3 regions. HTBI primers served in a first-round RT-PCR, which a second-round multiplex PCR followed. TCRdb reanalysed the multiplex PCR reads using MiXCR and keeps one entry per CDR3 protein. The sample lists some 350,000 distinct CDR3 sequences; about 17% were seen once. The sequencing input was peripheral blood. Receptors originate from an adult woman with stable Graves' hyperthyroidism.

This clonotype was seen ten or more times. J is TRBJ2-5 and V is TRBV29-1; D unresolved. Germline loops: CDR1 SQVTM, CDR2 ANQGSEA. V lost 4 bases to trimming and J lost 0 bases, with 6 bases between them. This CDR3 has 12 residues. The CDR3 region is CSVVLYQETQYF. CDR3 nucleotide sequence: TGCAGCGTTGTATTGTACCAAGAGACCCAGTACTTC.

This clonotype was seen repeatedly, ten times or more. The chain links TRBV6-1 to TRBJ1-1, with D possibly TRBD1 on 6 matching bases. CDR1 is MNHNS and CDR2 is SASEGT in the germline V gene. V was pared by 7 bases and J by 5 bases, with 23 bases between. The CDR3 contains 16 residues. This CDR3 is CASTDRGSGVRTEAFF. In DNA form, the CDR3 reads TGTGCCAGCACCGATCGAGGGTCAGGGGTACGTACTGAAGCTTTCTTT.

This clonotype was observed many times. A much larger clone differs from this one at a single base, so this may be a read error. V gene TRBV6-2 or TRBV6-3 combines with J gene TRBJ2-5; either TRBD1 or TRBD2 may fit D (5 bases each). Germline V gives CDR1 MNHEY, CDR2 SVGEGT. This CDR3 has 15 amino acids. The CDR3 DNA reads TGTGCCAGCAGTAGGGACGGCTGGTACCAAGGGACCCAGTACTTC. It translates to CASSRDGWYQGTQYF.

This clonotype was detected ten times or more. The J gene is TRBJ1-3, the V gene TRBV28, with D possibly matching TRBD1 (5 bases). V shed 6 bases and J shed 0 bases, with 15 bases lying between them. There are 16 residues in the CDR3. CDR1 is MDHEN and CDR2 is SYDVKM in the germline V gene. CDR3: CASSRPTGTSGNTIYF. The CDR3 nucleotides are TGTGCCAGCAGCCGACCCACGGGGACCTCTGGAAACACCATATATTTT.

Ten or more counts support this clonotype. The rearrangement uses TRBV29-1 and TRBJ1-5, with a weak D call TRBD1 (5 bases). V dropped 4 bases and J dropped 1 base, with 14 bases sitting between them. CDR3 length: 15 residues. Looked up from germline, CDR1 is SQVTM and CDR2 is ANQGSEA. CDR3 in DNA: TGCAGCGTTGTCCTCGCACGGGGGAGCAATCAGCCCCAGCATTTT. It encodes CSVVLARGSNQPQHF.

This clonotype was counted many times. This chain connects TRBV7-2 to TRBJ2-7; 8 bases align to TRBD1. Germline lookup yields CDR1 SGHTA and CDR2 FQGNSA. The CDR3 loop spans 15 amino acids. V was pared by 4 bases and J by 3 bases, with 8 bases of the junction left unmatched. The DNA for the CDR3 is TGTGCCAGCAGCTCACCGGGACAGGATTTCTACGAGCAGTACTTC. Translating it yields CASSSPGQDFYEQYF.

This clonotype was recorded at least ten times. The chain combines TRBV20-1 with TRBJ2-7, with 10 bases matching TRBD2. The CDR3 runs 13 residues. The trim removed 1 base at V and 4 bases at J, leaving 1 base unmatched. Looked up from germline, CDR1 is DFQATT and CDR2 is SNEGSKA (reference sequence). The CDR3 nucleotides read TGCAGTGCTAGAGTAGCGGGAGGATACGAGCAGTACTTC. Amino acids: CSARVAGGYEQYF.

This clonotype was observed many times. This sequence joins TRBV20-1 and TRBJ2-4, with 8 bases fitting TRBD1. Germline V CDR1 and CDR2: DFQATT, SNEGSKA (reference sequence). The ends lost 5 bases at V and 4 bases at J; junction bases unmatched: 10. CDR3 length equals 15 residues. The CDR3 region has the DNA TGCAGTGCTGCGACCAGGGGGCGCGGTAAAAACATTCAGTACTTC. Its translation: CSAATRGRGKNIQYF.

In its sample, this clonotype was seen many times. This chain links TRBV28 with TRBJ2-7; D possibly corresponds to TRBD1 (6 bases). This CDR3 spans 16 amino acids. The V gene's germline CDR1 is MDHEN and CDR2 SYDVKM. Trimming took off 3 bases at V and 5 bases at J, with 20 bases between the two ends. CDR3 region: CASSLRTEGPRDEQYF. CDR3 nucleotide sequence: TGTGCCAGCAGTTTGAGGACAGAGGGACCTCGGGACGAGCAGTACTTC.

At least ten counts were recorded for this clonotype. The V and J genes are TRBV5-1 and TRBJ2-2; no definite D call. V was cut by 4 bases and J by 1 base, with 14 bases left in between. Germline CDR1 SGHRS, CDR2 YFSETQ. This CDR3 has 16 residues. CDR3 sequence reads: CASSKGISRNTGELFF. As DNA, the CDR3 is TGCGCCAGCAGCAAAGGGATCTCTCGGAACACCGGGGAGCTGTTTTTT.

This clonotype appeared many times. The V and J genes are TRBV12-3 or TRBV12-4 and TRBJ1-6; no clear D. There are 16 residues in the CDR3. V was trimmed by 6 bases and J by 5 bases, leaving 17 bases between them. The CDR3 coding sequence is TGTGCCAGCAGCCCTAAAGGGCGTCGTCATAATTCACCCCTCCACTTT. This sequence encodes CASSPKGRRHNSPLHF.

This chain joins TRBV7-3 and TRBJ2-5, with 9 bases matching TRBD2. The CDR3 is 17 residues long. Losses at the gene ends were 5 bases for V and 1 base for J; bases not matched to a gene: 11. In germline, CDR1 is SGHTA, CDR2 FQGTGA. For the CDR3, the DNA is TGTGCCAGCAGCAGTACTAGCGGGCTCACCGGCCAAGAGACCCAGTACTTC. Its translation is CASSSTSGLTGQETQYF.

This clonotype has a count of ten or more. This rearrangement joins TRBV6-1 to TRBJ1-1; D ambiguous. The germline gives CDR1 MNHNS, CDR2 SASEGT. V lost 3 bases and J 4 bases, leaving 9 bases between the germline ends. This CDR3 has 13 amino acids. The CDR3 nucleotides are TGTGCCAGCAGTGAGACTAGCGGCACTGAAGCTTTCTTT. Translating it yields CASSETSGTEAFF.

This clonotype was counted at least ten times. This chain connects TRBV28 to TRBJ1-1, with 9 bases that match TRBD1. The V gene end was trimmed by 1 base and the J gene end by 8 bases; junction bases not matched to a gene: 17. Per germline, CDR1 MDHEN and CDR2 SYDVKM. The CDR3 loop spans 18 amino acids. In DNA, the CDR3 is TGTGCCAGCAGTTTATATCCCCGCAACAGGGGGCAGGCCCCCGAAGCTTTCTTT. Encoded protein: CASSLYPRNRGQAPEAFF. Variable domain in full (rest from reference TRBV28 and TRBJ1-1): DVKVTQSSRYLVKRTGEKVFLECVQDMDHENMFWYRQDPGLGLRLIYFSYDVKMKEKGDIPEGYSVSREKKERFSLILESASTNQTSMYLCASSLYPRNRGQAPEAFFGQGTRLTVV.

This clonotype was seen ten or more times. The chain recombines TRBV12-3 or TRBV12-4 with TRBJ1-1, with D unresolved. Trimming took 1 base from V and 10 from J, leaving 10 bases between them. The CDR3 is 12 amino acids. CDR3 nucleotide sequence: TGTGCCAGCAGTTTAGTCCGCGGTTCAGCTTTCTTT. Its translation is CASSLVRGSAFF.

In its sample, this clonotype was seen many times. The rearrangement links TRBV12-3 or TRBV12-4 to TRBJ1-2; D gene uncertain. V lost 5 bases and J 2 bases, leaving 15 bases between the germline ends. There are 15 residues in the CDR3. In DNA form, the CDR3 reads TGTGCCAGCAGTCCCTTTCTCCTGGCGAACTATGGCTACACCTTC. Protein sequence: CASSPFLLANYGYTF.

This clonotype was observed at least ten times. The chain carries TRBV6-2 or TRBV6-3 and TRBJ2-7; no reliable D call. The V end lost 6 bases, the J end lost 0 bases, and 12 bases lay between the germline ends. Germline CDR1 MNHEY, CDR2 SVGEGT. This CDR3 contains 14 residues. The CDR3 here is CASSAVRSSYEQYF. The CDR3 coding sequence is TGTGCCAGCAGCGCCGTAAGGAGCTCCTACGAGCAGTACTTC.

Worth noting for this clonotype: A read error may be the cause here, since a much bigger clone is one base away. V usage is TRBV7-8 and J usage is TRBJ2-7, with D possibly matching TRBD1 (5 bases). The germline gives CDR1 SGHVS, CDR2 FQNEAQ. The V gene lost 7 bases and the J gene lost 4 bases, with 17 bases spanning the gap. The CDR3 runs to 14 residues. The DNA for the CDR3 is TGTGCCAGCACCCCGACAGTGCCACCATACGAGCAGTACTTC. Residues: CASTPTVPPYEQYF.

The V and J genes are TRBV12-3 or TRBV12-4 and TRBJ2-5; 8 bases line up with TRBD1. V dropped 6 bases and J dropped 4; count of bases not matched to a gene: 10. The CDR3 extends over 15 amino acids. This CDR3 reads CASRPDRGGGETQYF. The CDR3 DNA sequence: TGTGCCAGCAGACCTGACAGGGGAGGCGGAGAGACCCAGTACTTC.

This clonotype was picked up many times. The chain couples TRBV28 to TRBJ1-5; D remains unclear. The CDR3 consists of 12 residues. The ends were cut back, 6 bases at V and 2 bases at J, with 5 bases in the middle. Germline V gene sequence: CDR1 MDHEN, CDR2 SYDVKM. DNA for the CDR3: TGTGCCAGCAGGAATGGCAATCAGCCCCAGCATTTT. It translates to CASRNGNQPQHF.

V and J are TRBV5-6 and TRBJ2-2; a weak D match, TRBD2 (6 bases). V was cut by 1 base and J by 2 bases, with 18 bases left in between. Germline CDR1 and CDR2: SGHDT and YYEEEE. The length of the CDR3 is 18 residues. The CDR3 region has the DNA TGTGCCAGCAGCTTGCTCGTGAGTAGCGGAGGAAACACCGGGGAGCTGTTTTTT. This gives the protein CASSLLVSSGGNTGELFF.